The clone carrying this T cell receptor (beta chain) was seen at least ten times. Its antigen is undetermined. Clinicians diagnosed patients from clinical symptoms, serum thyroxine and TRAb, thyroid ultrasound and orbital computed tomography. The sample of blood was obtained at first hyperthyroidism diagnosis (before any ophthalmopathy symptoms). 10 ml fresh peripheral blood yielded the PBMCs. The sample belongs to a study of T cells in Graves' hyperthyroidism and ophthalmopathy. Study-level findings and limits: Blood also carried most thyroid clonotypes expanded above 0.001.

Per germline, CDR1 SGHTA and CDR2 FQGNSA. Trimming pared 1 base from V and 0 bases from J, leaving 13 bases between. This CDR3 spans 16 amino acids. Researchers took RNA transcripts and amplified the TCR beta CDR3 regions from them. When the TCR CDR3 underwent first-round RT-PCR, the HTBI primer set was used. TCRdb fed the multiplex PCR reads into MiXCR, producing one record per CDR3 protein. The top ten clones hold less than 25% of a sample with roughly 360,000 distinct CDR3 sequences, 13% of them seen once. The chain employs TRBV7-2 and TRBJ2-7; D unresolved. The sequence was collected from a man aged 30 to 39 with Graves' hyperthyroidism that later progressed to Graves' ophthalmopathy. Material for sequencing was blood. The CDR3 is CASSLEWTGSSYEQYF. Written as DNA, the CDR3 is TGTGCCAGCAGCTTAGAATGGACCGGCAGCTCCTACGAGCAGTACTTC.